This T cell receptor (beta chain) was captured by sequencing in a study of blood T cell repertoires in COVID-19. Background on the study: Spain, Italy and the United States supplied samples that represented acute and convalescent COVID-19. Sources were T cells, B-cell-depleted T cells, or PBMCs; the material itself was cDNA or gDNA.

There are 15 residues in the CDR3. CDR1 and CDR2 from the germline V gene are SNHLY and FYNNEI. V was clipped by 7 bases and J by 7 bases; unmatched bases: 8. Authors' analysis steps: The authors estimated nucleated cell counts from reference gene primer amplification. TCRdb's table, derived via immunoSEQ multiplex PCR, lists solely in-frame clones and lacks some. V and J calls and clone size are copied from that table; D and trimming were computed from the DNA. The sample holds 25,000 to 30,000 clones; 85% to 90% are singletons and the top ten take about 25%. This chain uses TRBV2 with TRBJ2-2; TRBD1 matches at 11 bases. The sequence was obtained from a human donor in a cohort sampled during active COVID-19. Input material: peripheral blood. CDR3 sequence (DNA): TGTGCCAGCATATCCGGACAGGGGGCGTTCGGGGAGCTGTTTTTT. Encoded protein: CASISGQGAFGELFF.